This T cell receptor (beta chain) originates from a study of blood T cell repertoires in COVID-19 (TCRdb year 2020). Broadly, across the study: Samples from collaborators originated in the United States, Italy and Spain and spanned both the acute and convalescent phases of COVID-19. The prospective study material was composed of cDNA or gDNA derived from T cells, B-cell-depleted T cells, or PBMCs. Deeply sampled blood TCRbeta repertoires from subjects exposed to, actively infected with, or recovered from COVID-19 were included in the dataset. A freely available public database, intended as a resource for researchers studying the immune response to SARS-CoV-2, is where the repertoires were released. Samples were obtained from the ongoing ImmuneRACE study (first 160 participants) and from 1,254 subjects provided by 6 global collaborators. A de-identified subject ID, COVID-19 status, age in years and sex were almost always included in the sample metadata. Where HLA class I and class II types were available, the types were taken from metadata supplied by the sample provider, not from assay-based typing. Overall study results and their limits: The amount of clinical and demographic metadata varied by source and participant and was provided uncurated.

Measured from the cysteine to the phenylalanine, the CDR3 is 14 residues long. The retained sequence is limited to the CDR3, 42 bases, with the frame set at the first base. Via the germline V gene (reference sequence), CDR1 is SGHNT and CDR2 YYREEE. In the prospective study, participants were 18 to 89 years old, resided in 25 or so geographic areas of the United States, and were enrolled through a virtual design. Cohort assignment in the prospective study relied on participant-reported clinical history from a screening survey and a study questionnaire. Recovered participants in ImmuneRACE Cohort 3 were defined as having two consecutive negative NP/OP PCR tests, clearance from a healthcare professional, or resolution of symptoms. Mobile phlebotomists in the prospective study collected whole blood, serum and a nasopharyngeal or oropharyngeal swab from every participant. Over a roughly 2-month period, participants in the prospective study had the option of providing additional blood draws and questionnaires. Prospective study blood samples were shipped either frozen or at room temperature before DNA extraction.

This clone was counted a single time. Its antigen has not been determined. The junction departs from germline at one end; a sequencing error may be responsible. The immunoSEQ Assay, a bias-controlled multiplex PCR, was used to amplify TCRbeta CDR3 regions from genomic DNA. Per the authors' processing: Within the assay, amplification of reference gene primers was used to estimate how many nucleated cells each sample contained. To quantify the absolute abundance of each unique TCRbeta CDR3 rearrangement, sequence reads were collapsed and filtered. For each sample, productive Simpson clonality was calculated by taking the square root of Simpson's diversity index across productive rearrangements. TCRdb holds this immuneACCESS table with in-frame rearrangements only. Some clones are missing; in checked studies, unresolved V genes explain under half, and the rest has no known cause. V, J and clone size derive from that table, while D and trimming were established from the DNA sequence. Across this sample there are 370,000 or so clones, with more than 70% seen only once. The top ten constitute approximately 1.2% of the sample.

This TCR was recovered from a young man who had recovered from COVID-19. Here the chain combines TRBV5-4 and TRBJ1-4; the junction holds 8 bases that match TRBD1. Material: PBMCs or T cells enriched from blood (not recorded which). The CDR3 has the sequence CASSLDRASEKLFF. The nucleotide sequence reads as follows: TGTGCCAGCAGTTTGGACAGGGCGTCTGAAAAACTGTTTTTT.